A selection of T cell receptor beta chains follows, all from one sample in a study of STAT5B mutations in CD4+ large granular lymphocyte leukemia. Produced via immunoSEQ multiplex PCR; TCRdb's table is partial and in-frame only. The profile covers 30,000 to 40,000 clones, with 70% to 90% appearing a single time and about 0.91% taken by the ten largest. The specimen was CD4+ T cells from blood buffy coats. These receptors originate from a human donor in good health. The CDR3 runs from the conserved cysteine through the conserved F or W. A D gene is named only where the DNA matches it firmly. Some rows mark clone size as missing; the rest say once, few, many or name a class of expanded clone.

TRBJ2-7 | - | TRBV6-5 | - | CASTRDPTSREQYF | TGTGCCAGCACCCGAGACCCCACATCAAGGGAGCAGTACTTC
TRBJ1-6 | - | TRBV18 | - | CASSPSADSYNSPLHF | TGTGCCAGCTCACCCAGTGCTGACTCCTATAATTCACCCCTCCACTTT
TRBJ2-3 | - | TRBV6-5 | - | CASSYRWGSTDTQYF | TGTGCCAGCAGTTATCGATGGGGCTCCACAGATACGCAGTATTTT
TRBJ2-7 | - | TRBV7-9 | few | CASSLAAGSVHEQYF | TGTGCCAGCAGCTTAGCGGCAGGGTCGGTCCACGAGCAGTACTTC
TRBJ2-7 | TRBD1 | TRBV5-8 | - | CASSFGQGGYEQYF | TGTGCCAGCAGCTTCGGACAGGGAGGCTACGAGCAGTACTTC
TRBJ2-7 | - | TRBV10-3 | - | CAISVRDGNYEQYF | TGTGCCATCAGCGTTAGGGACGGTAACTACGAGCAGTACTTC
TRBJ2-2 | - | TRBV27 | - | CASSLFAVKPMNTGELFF | TGTGCCAGCAGTTTATTTGCCGTGAAACCGATGAACACCGGGGAGCTGTTTTTT
TRBJ1-1 | - | TRBV5-1 | - | CASSGSGAAFF | TGCGCCAGCAGCGGCTCAGGAGCGGCTTTCTTT
TRBJ2-5 | - | TRBV7-3 | - | CASSKTHQETQYF | TGTGCCAGCAGCAAGACACACCAAGAGACCCAGTACTTC
TRBJ2-2 | - | TRBV9 | once | CASSVGGGPRDTGELFF | TGTGCCAGCAGCGTAGGTGGGGGCCCCAGAGATACCGGGGAGCTGTTTTTT
TRBJ2-4 | TRBD2 | TRBV19 | - | CASSPQREYIQYF | TGTGCCAGTAGCCCCCAGCGGGAGTACATTCAGTACTTC
TRBJ2-3 | - | TRBV4-3 | once | CASSRGLPTRSTDTQYF | TGCGCCAGCAGCCGAGGACTTCCGACGCGTTCCACAGATACGCAGTATTTT
TRBJ1-1 | TRBD1 | TRBV11-2 | - | CASSPRQGSHTEAFF | TGTGCCAGCAGCCCCCGACAGGGGTCGCATACTGAAGCTTTCTTT
TRBJ2-3 | - | TRBV6-1 | - | CASSVEGALDTQYF | TGTGCCAGCAGCGTCGAGGGAGCTCTAGATACGCAGTATTTT
TRBJ1-1 | - | TRBV6-5 | once | CASSPRRLNTEAFF | TGTGCCAGCAGTCCCCGGCGGCTGAACACTGAAGCTTTCTTT
TRBJ1-6 | - | TRBV9 | - | CASSSGISPPRDNSPLHF | TGTGCCAGCAGCTCGGGGATATCCCCACCAAGGGATAATTCACCCCTCCACTTT
TRBJ1-3 | - | TRBV10-3 | - | CAISESGAGRSNTIYF | TGTGCCATCAGTGAGTCCGGGGCCGGGCGCTCGAACACCATATATTTT
TRBJ2-3 | - | TRBV4-3 | - | CASSQGPSDTQYF | TGCGCCAGCAGCCAAGGGCCCTCAGATACGCAGTATTTT
TRBJ2-1 | - | TRBV25-1 | - | CASSLWYNEQFF | TGTGCCAGCAGTCTCTGGTACAATGAGCAGTTCTTC
TRBJ2-5 | - | TRBV2 | - | CASSELRETQYF | TGTGCCAGCAGTGAACTACGAGAGACCCAGTACTTC
TRBJ2-5 | - | TRBV29-1 | - | CSVDGPSGQETQYF | TGCAGCGTAGATGGACCGAGTGGGCAAGAGACCCAGTACTTC
TRBJ2-1 | - | TRBV29-1 | - | CSVEQGTNNEQFF | TGCAGCGTTGAACAGGGGACGAACAATGAGCAGTTCTTC
TRBJ2-7 | TRBD2 | TRBV4-1 | - | CASRRSGLASYEQYF | TGCGCCAGCAGACGCAGCGGACTAGCCTCCTACGAGCAGTACTTC
TRBJ2-5 | - | TRBV18 | few | CASSPPGSTLGQETQYF | TGTGCCAGCTCACCACCGGGCAGTACCCTTGGCCAAGAGACCCAGTACTTC
TRBJ1-2 | - | TRBV27 | - | CASSFVAANSLNYGYTF | TGTGCCAGCAGTTTTGTGGCCGCAAACTCTCTTAACTATGGCTACACCTTC
TRBJ2-7 | TRBD2 | TRBV7-3 | - | CASSWTSGRTDNYEQYF | TGTGCCAGCAGCTGGACTAGCGGGAGGACAGACAACTACGAGCAGTACTTC
TRBJ1-1 | - | TRBV10-3 | once | CAISVGEGGNTEAFF | TGTGCCATCAGTGTCGGGGAGGGAGGGAACACTGAAGCTTTCTTT
TRBJ2-2 | TRBD1 | TRBV7-9 | few | CASSLATGTSTGELFF | TGTGCCAGCAGCTTAGCGACAGGGACGTCCACCGGGGAGCTGTTTTTT
TRBJ2-5 | - | TRBV10-3 | - | CAISAQGETQYF | TGTGCCATCAGTGCCCAGGGTGAGACCCAGTACTTC
TRBJ2-3 | TRBD1 | TRBV19 | - | CASTRDRSTDTQYF | TGTGCCAGTACCCGGGACAGGTCCACAGATACGCAGTATTTT
TRBJ1-5 | - | TRBV9 | - | CASSVEPGRDQPQHF | TGTGCCAGCAGCGTAGAACCGGGACGAGATCAGCCCCAGCATTTT
TRBJ1-1 | - | TRBV7-2 | once | CASSLAWPGRTEAFF | TGTGCCAGCAGCTTAGCGTGGCCGGGAAGGACTGAAGCTTTCTTT